This passage covers 10 T cell receptor beta chains from one sample sequenced in a study of cytomegalovirus exposure and HLA in healthy donors. 60 Vbeta and 13 Jbeta primers were used in PCR. Measured with immunoSEQ multiplex PCR; TCRdb has only the in-frame clones, and not every one. The sample carries fewer than 150,000 clones, roughly 80% recorded once. What was sequenced was PBMCs. These receptors were taken from a young man in good health and CMV-seronegative.

This clone has more than one count but fewer than ten. The chain is built from TRBV30 and TRBJ1-4, with TRBD1 identical over 7 bases. In germline, CDR1 is GTSNPN, CDR2 SVGIG (reference sequence). The CDR3 is made up of 12 amino acids. CDR3 DNA: TGTGGGTCGGGACAGTCTAATGAAAAACTGTTTTTT. Translated, it gives CGSGQSNEKLFF.

The chain couples TRBV2 to TRBJ2-5; TRBD2 matches 7 bases. The germline CDR1 and CDR2 sequences are SNHLY and FYNNEI. V shed 5 bases, J shed 4 bases, and the junction held 4 bases outside the gene matches. The CDR3 totals 13 residues. The CDR3 nucleotides read TGTGCCAGCAGTCGGGGGGTTTCAGAGACCCAGTACTTC. This translates into CASSRGVSETQYF.

The chain joins TRBV30 to TRBJ2-1, with TRBD2 matching 7 bases. This CDR3 has 15 residues. V shed 2 bases, J shed 4 bases, and the junction held 8 bases outside the gene matches. Germline V gene sequence: CDR1 GTSNPN, CDR2 SVGIG (reference sequence). This chain's CDR3 is CAWSRGASGYNEQFF. The DNA for the CDR3 is TGTGCCTGGAGTCGCGGGGCTAGCGGTTACAATGAGCAGTTCTTC.

This sequence joins TRBV14 and TRBJ2-5; TRBD2 matches 9 bases. This CDR3 comprises 15 residues. In germline, CDR1 is SGHDN, CDR2 FVKESK. Trimming took 5 bases from V and 1 from J; bases not matched to a gene: 5. The CDR3 is CASSLGLAFQETQYF. The CDR3 DNA reads TGTGCCAGCAGCTTGGGACTAGCTTTCCAAGAGACCCAGTACTTC.

The CDR3 sequence: CASSPDSNEQFF. CDR3 DNA: TGTGCCAGCTCCCCTGACAGCAATGAGCAGTTCTTC. The rearrangement uses TRBV18 and TRBJ2-1; D might be TRBD1 (5 bases). The V and J ends lost 6 bases and 6 bases respectively, with 9 bases between them. CDR1 KGHSH and CDR2 LQKENI come from the germline V gene. CDR3 length: 12 amino acids. The full variable domain, in which reference TRBV18 and TRBJ2-1 provide the parts outside the CDR3, is NAGVMQNPRHLVRRRGQEARLRCSPMKGHSHVYWYRQLPEEGLKFMVYLQKENIIDESGMPKERFSAEFPKEGPSILRIQQVVRGDSAAYFCASSPDSNEQFFGPGTRLTVL.

CDR3 bases: TGTGCCAGCAGTGAATCGGTCGATATCTCTGGAAACACCATATATTTT. Translating it yields CASSESVDISGNTIYF. The chain links TRBV6-1 to TRBJ1-3; no definite D call. The CDR3 is 16 amino acids. Trimming removed 2 bases from V and 0 bases from J, with 11 bases in between. Per germline, CDR1 MNHNS and CDR2 SASEGT.

This chain connects TRBV10-3 to TRBJ2-7, with 11 bases fitting TRBD2. CDR1 is ENHRY, CDR2 SYGVKD, per germline. V was pared by 6 bases and J by 1 base, with 5 bases of the junction left unmatched. The CDR3 loop spans 15 amino acids. CDR3 DNA sequence: TGTGCCATCAGCGGTCTAGCGGGAGGTTCCTACGAGCAGTACTTC. This translates into CAISGLAGGSYEQYF.

The chain couples TRBV6-1 to TRBJ1-1; D might be TRBD1 (5 bases). The V end was cut by 8 bases, the J end by 3 bases, with 13 bases between. The CDR3 has 13 residues. Germline V gene sequence: CDR1 MNHNS, CDR2 SASEGT. The CDR3 DNA follows: TGTGCCAGCGGTTCCCAGGGTTACACTGAAGCTTTCTTT. It yields the protein CASGSQGYTEAFF.

The chain couples TRBV19 to TRBJ1-4, with D perhaps matching TRBD1 (5 bases). V lost 3 bases and J lost 7, with 18 bases in between. The CDR3 extends over 16 amino acids. CDR1 and CDR2 (germline): LNHDA, SQIVND (reference sequence). The CDR3 nucleotides read TGTGCCAGTAGTATTGGGGGGTTTGGACGTCGTGAAAAACTGTTTTTT. Translating gives CASSIGGFGRREKLFF.

CDR3 residues: CASSRADSSYEQYF. DNA for the CDR3: TGTGCCAGCAGTAGAGCGGACTCCTCCTACGAGCAGTACTTC. The gene calls are TRBV27 and TRBJ2-7; the D gene is possibly TRBD2 (5 bases). The CDR3 consists of 14 residues. V shed 5 bases and J shed 0 bases, with 11 bases lying between them. Germline values: CDR1 MNHEY, CDR2 SMNVEV (reference sequence).